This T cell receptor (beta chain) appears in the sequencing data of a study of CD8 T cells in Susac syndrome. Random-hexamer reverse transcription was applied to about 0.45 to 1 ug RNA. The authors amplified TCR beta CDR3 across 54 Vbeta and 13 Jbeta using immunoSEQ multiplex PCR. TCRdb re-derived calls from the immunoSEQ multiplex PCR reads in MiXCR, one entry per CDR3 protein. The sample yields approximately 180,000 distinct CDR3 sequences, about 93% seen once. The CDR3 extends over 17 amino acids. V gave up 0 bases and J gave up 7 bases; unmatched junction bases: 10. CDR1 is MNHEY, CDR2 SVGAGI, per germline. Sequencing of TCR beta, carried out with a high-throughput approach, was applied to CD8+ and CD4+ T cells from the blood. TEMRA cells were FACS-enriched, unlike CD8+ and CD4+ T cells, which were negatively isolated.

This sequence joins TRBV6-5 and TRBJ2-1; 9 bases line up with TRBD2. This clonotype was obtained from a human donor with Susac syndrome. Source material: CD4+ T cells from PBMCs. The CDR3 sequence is CASSYSLGAGGLNEQFF. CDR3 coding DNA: TGTGCCAGCAGTTACTCCCTTGGGGCGGGAGGGCTAAATGAGCAGTTCTTC.